This entry is about one T cell receptor (beta chain). Its target antigen remains unknown. No qualities accompany the bases; no much larger clone lies one base away. At the junction V is shortened by 3 bases and J by 6 bases, with 8 bases in between. CDR1 and CDR2 are drawn from the germline V gene (reference sequence): LNHDA, SQIVND. The CDR3 measures 13 amino acids from cysteine to phenylalanine. This entry keeps only the CDR3 DNA: 39 bases, framed from base 1. The immunoSEQ Assay, a bias-controlled multiplex PCR, was used to amplify TCRbeta CDR3 regions from genomic DNA. The study's processing was this. The number of nucleated cells in each sample was estimated by amplification of reference gene primers within the assay. Sequence reads were collapsed and filtered to measure the absolute abundance of every unique TCRbeta CDR3 rearrangement. For each sample, productive Simpson clonality was calculated as the square root of Simpson's diversity index over productive rearrangements. This immuneACCESS table, as held by TCRdb, lists in-frame sequences with V and J called but not all clones. Of the missing ones, under half trace to an unresolved V gene in checked studies; the others have no known cause. The V and J calls and clone size are taken from that table; D and trimming were inferred from the DNA. The sample table records about 150,000 clones; about four fifths of these occur just once. Approximately 0.5% of the sample comes from the top ten.

Each collaborating institution followed its own protocols to collect whole blood in K2EDTA tubes. For TCRbeta analysis, collaborators shipped samples in one of three forms: frozen whole blood, isolated PBMCs, or DNA extracted from either of those sample types. These data originate in a study of blood T cell repertoires in COVID-19 (dated by TCRdb to about 2020). General notes on the study: Collaborator samples came from the United States, Italy and Spain and covered acute and convalescent phases of COVID-19. The sample metadata nearly always contained a de-identified subject ID, COVID-19 status, age in years and sex. Where HLA class I and class II types were available, the types were taken from metadata supplied by the sample provider, not from assay-based typing. The repertoires were released in a freely available public database meant as a resource for research on the immune response to SARS-CoV-2. The dataset comprised deeply sampled blood TCRbeta repertoires from subjects exposed to, actively infected with, or recovered from COVID-19. Samples were obtained from the ongoing ImmuneRACE study (first 160 participants) and from about 1,300 subjects provided by 6 global collaborators. The prospective study material was composed of cDNA or gDNA derived from T cells, B-cell-depleted T cells, or PBMCs.

Study-wide conclusions, independent of this receptor: The amount of clinical and demographic metadata varied by source and participant and was provided uncurated.

Sequences were obtained from peripheral blood. The sequence derives from a man aged 55 to 70 with acute or convalescent COVID-19. This sequence uses TRBV19 and TRBJ1-4; matching of 6 bases hints at TRBD1 as the D gene. The bases read TGTGCCAGTAGTATGAACAGGGATGAAAAACTGTTTTTT. Its translation reads: CASSMNRDEKLFF.